The next 11 T cell receptor beta chains were all read from a single sample in a study of cytomegalovirus exposure and HLA in healthy donors. Method: immunoSEQ multiplex PCR; TCRdb's copy keeps in-frame clones and lacks some. Counted here are about 160,000 clones, approximately 86% occurring once; the ten biggest clones make up about 2.3%. The sample was PBMCs. Receptors originate from a young woman in good health and CMV-seronegative.

V and J are TRBV6-4 and TRBJ2-2; 12 bases are a match to TRBD1. Per germline, CDR1 MRHNA and CDR2 SNTAGT. This CDR3 has 17 amino acids. With V trimmed by 5 bases and J by 6 bases, 10 bases remained unmatched. CDR3 residues: CASSTGTGGDPAGELFF. DNA for the CDR3: TGTGCCAGCAGTACCGGGACAGGGGGCGATCCGGCCGGGGAGCTGTTTTTT.

The chain links TRBV6-4 to TRBJ1-1; weak D call: TRBD1 (5 bases). Trimming shortened V by 3 bases and J by 6 bases, and 11 bases separated the two germline ends. From germline, CDR1 is MRHNA and CDR2 SNTAGT. CDR3 length: 13 amino acids. The CDR3 is CASSEGPQAEAFF. The CDR3 DNA sequence: TGTGCCAGCAGTGAGGGGCCCCAGGCTGAAGCTTTCTTT.

This clone came up many times. The chain uses TRBV9 and TRBJ2-1; 8 nucleotides agree with TRBD2. CDR3 length: 12 amino acids. V lost 0 bases and J lost 14; bases outside the gene matches: 4. Germline CDR1 is SGDLS and CDR2 is YYNGEE. Here the CDR3 reads CASSVAGTRKFF. Written as DNA, the CDR3 is TGTGCCAGCAGCGTAGCTGGGACTAGGAAGTTCTTC.

The gene calls are TRBV25-1 and TRBJ2-7; TRBD1 might be the D (5 bases). The CDR3 contains 16 residues. The V gene's germline CDR1 is MGHDK and CDR2 SYGVNS. Trimming removed 2 bases at V and 4 bases at J, with 18 bases between. This CDR3 reads CASSENRQALRYEQYF. CDR3 nucleotides: TGTGCCAGCAGTGAAAACAGGCAGGCCCTCCGGTACGAGCAGTACTTC.

The chain employs TRBV27 and TRBJ1-1; D is perhaps TRBD1 (5 bases). The germline V and J ends were trimmed by 2 bases and 1 base, with 14 bases remaining between them. The CDR3 has 16 amino acids. Germline-derived CDR1 and CDR2 are MNHEY and SMNVEV (reference sequence). The CDR3 region has the DNA TGTGCCAGCAGTTTAGGGCCCGTAGGGGCGAACACTGAAGCTTTCTTT. It codes for CASSLGPVGANTEAFF.

The rearrangement uses TRBV2 and TRBJ2-1; D might be TRBD2 (7 bases). Germline CDR1 reads SNHLY; CDR2 reads FYNNEI. V was trimmed by 7 bases and J by 1 base, leaving 14 bases between them. This CDR3 has 15 amino acids. CDR3 region: CASILGGGSYNEQFF. CDR3 DNA sequence: TGTGCCAGCATTCTAGGGGGGGGTTCCTACAATGAGCAGTTCTTC.

The chain employs TRBV5-1 and TRBJ2-3, with D unresolved. This CDR3 comprises 14 residues. Germline values: CDR1 SGHRS, CDR2 YFSETQ. V was pared by 6 bases and J by 3 bases, with 14 bases between. The CDR3 reads CASIDGVGTDTQYF. CDR3 DNA: TGCGCCAGCATTGACGGAGTTGGGACAGATACGCAGTATTTT. Together with reference TRBV5-1 and TRBJ2-3, the CDR3 gives the full variable domain: KAGVTQTPRYLIKTRGQQVTLSCSPISGHRSVSWYQQTPGQGLQFLFEYFSETQRNKGNFPGRFSGRQFSNSRSEMNVSTLELGDSALYLCASIDGVGTDTQYFGPGTRLTVL.

The chain couples TRBV6-5 to TRBJ1-4, with D possibly being TRBD1 (5 bases). Germline assignment: CDR1 MNHEY and CDR2 SVGAGI. V was trimmed by 0 bases and J by 3 bases, leaving 5 bases between them. The CDR3 covers 14 residues. The CDR3 nucleotides are TGTGCCAGCAGTTACTCACAGGCTAATGAAAAACTGTTTTTT. It encodes CASSYSQANEKLFF.

The CDR3 loop reads CASSQARLGRNEQFF. In DNA, the CDR3 is TGCGCCAGCAGCCAAGCCCGGTTGGGCCGGAATGAGCAGTTCTTC. V and J are TRBV4-1 and TRBJ2-1, with D hard to call. V lost 1 base to trimming and J lost 7 bases, with 14 bases between them. The CDR3 extends over 15 amino acids. The germline gives CDR1 MGHRA, CDR2 YSYEKL.

The chain is built from TRBV4-2 and TRBJ2-2; D gene uncertain. The length of the CDR3 is 15 residues. Germline CDR1 LGHNA, CDR2 YNFKEQ. V lost 3 bases, J lost 4 bases, and 12 bases lay in between. DNA of the CDR3: TGTGCCAGCAGCCACACCGAGGTGGTCACCGGGGAGCTGTTTTTT. It encodes CASSHTEVVTGELFF.

V is TRBV19 and J is TRBJ1-5; TRBD1 is a possible D gene (6 bases). The CDR3 covers 15 residues. Germline V gives CDR1 LNHDA, CDR2 SQIVND (reference sequence). V shed 8 bases and J shed 1 base, with 15 bases lying between them. The CDR3 region is CASSLSTGSNQPQHF. The DNA for the CDR3 is TGTGCCAGTTCCCTTAGTACAGGGAGCAATCAGCCCCAGCATTTT.